Listed below are T cell receptor beta chains from one sample, sequenced in a study of blood T cell repertoires in COVID-19. Profiling relied on immunoSEQ multiplex PCR, and the TCRdb table lists in-frame clones only, not all of them. The table shows more than 200,000 clones, with 84% occurring only once. Sequencing used PBMCs or T cells enriched from blood (not recorded which). The receptor source for this set is a man aged 60 to 75 who had recovered from COVID-19. Both conserved end residues are part of each CDR3. D genes are given only for firm matches. Size tells how often a clone was seen (once, few, many) or the class of an expanded clone, and some rows leave it out.

size,D,J,V,DNA,CDR3
-,TRBD2,TRBJ2-3,TRBV18,TGTGCCAGCTCACCACCAGCGGGGATAGATACGCAGTATTTT,CASSPPAGIDTQYF
-,TRBD2,TRBJ2-2,TRBV4-1,TGCGCCAGCAGCCAAGACGCTAGCGGGGGGTCATGGGGGCAGGCCGGGGAGCTGTTTTTT,CASSQDASGGSWGQAGELFF
-,TRBD2,TRBJ2-1,TRBV4-2,TGTGCCAGCAGCCAAGATGGGAATAGCGGGGGGCACAATGAGCAGTTCTTC,CASSQDGNSGGHNEQFF
-,-,TRBJ1-5,TRBV3-1/TRBV3-2,TGTGCCAGCAGCCAAGTGGGGCAGGGTAGCAATCAGCCCCAGCATTTT,CASSQVGQGSNQPQHF
once,-,TRBJ2-6,TRBV10-1,TGCGCCAGCGGGAGTTCTGGGGCCAACGTCCTGACTTTC,CASGSSGANVLTF
-,TRBD2,TRBJ2-3,TRBV4-3,TGCGCCAGCAGCCACGGTTCAGGTTCGGGGGGAAGGACAGATACGCAGTATTTT,CASSHGSGSGGRTDTQYF
-,TRBD1,TRBJ2-1,TRBV19,TGTGCCAGTAGACCCCGGGACAGGGGCACTGAGCAGTTCTTC,CASRPRDRGTEQFF
many,TRBD1,TRBJ1-5,TRBV2,TGTGCCAGCAGTGAATCAGGGACAGAAGGTCAGCCCCAGCATTTT,CASSESGTEGQPQHF
-,TRBD1,TRBJ2-7,TRBV18,TGTGCCAGCTCAATCGGACAGGGGGGAGCCTACGAGCAGTACTTC,CASSIGQGGAYEQYF
-,TRBD2,TRBJ2-1,TRBV29-1,TGCAGCGTCCCCCGCGGGGGAGAGCAGTTCTTC,CSVPRGGEQFF
-,-,TRBJ2-7,TRBV5-8,TGTGCCAGCAGCTTGAAAGGGGTCACAACCCACGAGCAGTACTTC,CASSLKGVTTHEQYF
-,-,TRBJ1-2,TRBV5-1,TGCGCCAGCAGTTTGTCTGGGGGCGGCTACACCTTC,CASSLSGGGYTF
-,TRBD1,TRBJ1-2,TRBV11-2,TGTGCCAGCAGCCTACAGGGGTTTAACTATGGCTACACCTTC,CASSLQGFNYGYTF
-,-,TRBJ2-1,TRBV4-1,TGCGCCAGCAGCCAAGTAGACTTACTCACATACAATGAGCAGTTCTTC,CASSQVDLLTYNEQFF
-,TRBD1,TRBJ2-3,TRBV5-1,TGCGCCAGCAGCGGGACAGGGAGAGATACGCAGTATTTT,CASSGTGRDTQYF
-,TRBD1,TRBJ2-1,TRBV14,TGTGCCAGCAGCCCCGGGACAGGGGGACACAATGAGCAGTTCTTC,CASSPGTGGHNEQFF
once,TRBD1,TRBJ1-4,TRBV11-2,TGTGCCAGCAGCCCAGGGGGGCGCACTAATGAAAAACTGTTTTTT,CASSPGGRTNEKLFF
-,-,TRBJ1-1,TRBV6-5,TGTGCCAGCAGTTCAGGGCTGAACACTGAAGCTTTCTTT,CASSSGLNTEAFF
few,TRBD1,TRBJ1-5,TRBV2,TGTGCCAGCAGTCCGGACAGGGTGGTTCAGCCCCAGCATTTT,CASSPDRVVQPQHF
few,TRBD1,TRBJ1-1,TRBV19,TGTGCCAGTAGTCGCACAGGGGGCACTGAAGCTTTCTTT,CASSRTGGTEAFF
-,TRBD1,TRBJ2-6,TRBV5-4,TGTGCCAGCAGCGGGGGACAGGGGGCCTCTGGGGCCAACGTCCTGACTTTC,CASSGGQGASGANVLTF
-,TRBD1,TRBJ2-3,TRBV11-3,TGTGCCAGCAGTTCCCGGACAGGGGGTTTCACAGATACGCAGTATTTT,CASSSRTGGFTDTQYF
-,-,TRBJ2-4,TRBV12-3/TRBV12-4,TGTGCCAGCAGTTTAGCTCCGGGTGGGGCGCGGTACTTC,CASSLAPGGARYF
-,-,TRBJ1-5,TRBV19,TGTGCCAGTAGTATAGGGCAGAATCAGCCCCAGCATTTT,CASSIGQNQPQHF
few,-,TRBJ2-3,TRBV4-3,TGCGCCAGCAGCCAACGAGAGACAGTGTTAGGGGATACGCAGTATTTT,CASSQRETVLGDTQYF
-,TRBD2,TRBJ2-1,TRBV27,TGTGCCAGCAGTTTTCTCGGTAGCCAGCGGGGGAATAATGAGCAGTTCTTC,CASSFLGSQRGNNEQFF
-,-,TRBJ2-7,TRBV5-5,TGTGCCAGCAGCTTGGGAGGGTACGGCGAGCAGTACTTC,CASSLGGYGEQYF
-,-,TRBJ2-1,TRBV7-9,TGTGCCAGCAGCTTAGATGCAGGATACAATGAGCAGTTCTTC,CASSLDAGYNEQFF
-,-,TRBJ2-7,TRBV27,TGTGCCAGCAGTTCTGCAGGGCCCCTCTCCTACGAGCAGTACTTC,CASSSAGPLSYEQYF
-,-,TRBJ2-4,TRBV29-1,TGCAGCGCCATGACCGGAGTAGGGAGCGAAATTCAGTACTTC,CSAMTGVGSEIQYF
-,-,TRBJ1-1,TRBV18,TGTGCCAGCTCACCTACAGCCAACACTGAAGCTTTCTTT,CASSPTANTEAFF
few,TRBD1,TRBJ2-7,TRBV27,TGTGCCAGCAGTTCAGCGAACAGGGGTCTATACGAGCAGTACTTC,CASSSANRGLYEQYF
-,-,TRBJ2-7,TRBV25-1,TGTGCCAGCAGTTTCGGGACAATGTCCTACGAGCAGTACTTC,CASSFGTMSYEQYF
-,-,TRBJ2-2,TRBV6-2/TRBV6-3,TGTGCCAGCAGTTACTCGAAAGGTAGCCCACCGGGGTACACCGGGGAGCTGTTTTTT,CASSYSKGSPPGYTGELFF
-,-,TRBJ1-2,TRBV5-1,TGCGCCAGCAGCTTGTGGGGGGACGGGAACTATGGCTACACCTTC,CASSLWGDGNYGYTF
many,-,TRBJ1-1,TRBV18,TGTGCCAGCTCGCCCGACAGTGGGGAAAAAGCTTTCTTT,CASSPDSGEKAFF
-,-,TRBJ2-1,TRBV7-9,TGTGCCAGCAGGATACAGGGGGCGGGGGGCAATGAGCAGTTCTTC,CASRIQGAGGNEQFF
-,-,TRBJ2-1,TRBV7-2,TGTGCCAGCAGCCTAATTGCCACTAGCATCAATGAGCAGTTCTTC,CASSLIATSINEQFF
-,-,TRBJ1-6,TRBV13,TGTGCCAGCAGCTTCGGCGGAGTGTATAATTCACCCCTCCACTTT,CASSFGGVYNSPLHF
-,-,TRBJ2-6,TRBV11-3,TGTGCCAGCAGATCACAGGGTTCAGGGGCCAACGTCCTGACTTTC,CASRSQGSGANVLTF
-,-,TRBJ1-1,TRBV5-1,TGCGCCAGCAGCCTCTTCCCGACAGGCTCGAACACTGAAGCTTTCTTT,CASSLFPTGSNTEAFF
-,-,TRBJ1-1,TRBV2,TGTGCCAGCACCCCACTGATGAACACTGAAGCTTTCTTT,CASTPLMNTEAFF
-,TRBD1,TRBJ2-7,TRBV5-1,TGCGCCAGCAGCTCCCGGGACAGGGGATTCAGAGAGCAGTACTTC,CASSSRDRGFREQYF
once,TRBD1,TRBJ1-1,TRBV6-5,TGTGCCAGCAGCCAGGGACAGTACACTGAAGCTTTCTTT,CASSQGQYTEAFF
-,-,TRBJ2-1,TRBV5-1,TGCGCCAGCAGCGCGGAGGGGGGGTTCTACAATGAGCAGTTCTTC,CASSAEGGFYNEQFF
-,-,TRBJ2-2,TRBV2,TGTGCCAGCAGTGAATCTCGAACCGGCACCGGGGAGCTGTTTTTT,CASSESRTGTGELFF
-,-,TRBJ2-7,TRBV3-1/TRBV3-2,TGTGCCAGCAGCCAAGTTTCCGGGATCCCGAGCTCCTACGAGCAGTACTTC,CASSQVSGIPSSYEQYF
-,-,TRBJ2-6,TRBV5-1,TGCGCCAGCAGCTCTACTCTTCGGGCCAACGTCCTGACTTTC,CASSSTLRANVLTF
once,TRBD2,TRBJ2-3,TRBV7-2,TGTGCCAGCAGCTTAGTAGCGGGGGGGCCAAATACGCAGTATTTT,CASSLVAGGPNTQYF
-,-,TRBJ1-2,TRBV9,TGTGCCAGCAGCGTAGGGCAGGGTTTTGGCTACACCTTC,CASSVGQGFGYTF
-,-,TRBJ2-7,TRBV29-1,TGCAGCGTTGGGAGAAACTACGAGCAGTACTTC,CSVGRNYEQYF
-,TRBD2,TRBJ2-5,TRBV13,TGTGCCAGCAGCTTTTCCACTGGTCGGGGGGGCCCAGAGACCCAGTACTTC,CASSFSTGRGGPETQYF
-,-,TRBJ1-1,TRBV11-3,TGTGCCAGCAGCTTGGGACTTTGGGCGGCGAACACTGAAGCTTTCTTT,CASSLGLWAANTEAFF
-,TRBD1,TRBJ1-1,TRBV7-3,TGTGCCAGCAGCTTGGAGGGGGCTTACACTGAAGCTTTCTTT,CASSLEGAYTEAFF
-,TRBD1,TRBJ2-3,TRBV6-6,TGTGCCAGCAGTCCGGATGAACAGGGGGCTGGGACAGATACGCAGTATTTT,CASSPDEQGAGTDTQYF
-,-,TRBJ2-2,TRBV7-9,TGTGCCAGCAGCTTAGGAGGGACTGACACCGGGGAGCTGTTTTTT,CASSLGGTDTGELFF